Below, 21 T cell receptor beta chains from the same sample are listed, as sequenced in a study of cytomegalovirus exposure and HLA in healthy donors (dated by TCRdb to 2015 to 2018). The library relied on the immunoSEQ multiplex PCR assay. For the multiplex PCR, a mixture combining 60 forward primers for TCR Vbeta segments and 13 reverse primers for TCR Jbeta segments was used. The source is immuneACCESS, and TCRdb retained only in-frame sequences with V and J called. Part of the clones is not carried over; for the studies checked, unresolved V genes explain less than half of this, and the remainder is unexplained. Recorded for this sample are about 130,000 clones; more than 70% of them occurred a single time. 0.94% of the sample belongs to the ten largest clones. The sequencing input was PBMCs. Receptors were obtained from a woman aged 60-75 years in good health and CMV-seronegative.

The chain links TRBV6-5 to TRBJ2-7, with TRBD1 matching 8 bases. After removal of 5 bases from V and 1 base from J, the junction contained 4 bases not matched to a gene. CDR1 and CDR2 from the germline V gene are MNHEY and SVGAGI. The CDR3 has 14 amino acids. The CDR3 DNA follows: TGTGCCAGCAGTCCCCGGACAGGGTCCTACGAGCAGTACTTC. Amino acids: CASSPRTGSYEQYF.

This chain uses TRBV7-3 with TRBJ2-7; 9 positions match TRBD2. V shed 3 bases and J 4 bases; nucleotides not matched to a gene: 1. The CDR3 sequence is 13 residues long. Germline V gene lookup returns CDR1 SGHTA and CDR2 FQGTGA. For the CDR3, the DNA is TGTGCCAGCAGCTTTGCGGGAGGGTACGAGCAGTACTTC. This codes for CASSFAGGYEQYF.

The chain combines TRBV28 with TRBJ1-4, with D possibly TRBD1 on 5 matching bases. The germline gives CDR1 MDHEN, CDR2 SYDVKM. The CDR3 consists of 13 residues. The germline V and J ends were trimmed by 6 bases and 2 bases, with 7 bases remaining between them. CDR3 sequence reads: CASRGGTNEKLFF. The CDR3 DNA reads TGTGCCAGCAGGGGGGGTACTAATGAAAAACTGTTTTTT.

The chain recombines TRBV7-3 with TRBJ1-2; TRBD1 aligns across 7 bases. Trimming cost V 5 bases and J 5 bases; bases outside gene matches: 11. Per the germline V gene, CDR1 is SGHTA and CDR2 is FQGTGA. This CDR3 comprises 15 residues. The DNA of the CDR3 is TGTGCCAGCAGCCCATCGACAGGGAATCGGTATGGCTACACCTTC. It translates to CASSPSTGNRYGYTF.

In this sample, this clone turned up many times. CDR3 amino acids: CASSLRDRTEAFF. The DNA for the CDR3 is TGTGCCAGCAGTCTTCGGGACAGAACTGAAGCTTTCTTT. The rearrangement uses TRBV28 and TRBJ1-1; 7 bases align to TRBD1. The CDR3 is made up of 13 amino acids. Germline CDR1 MDHEN, CDR2 SYDVKM. V was clipped by 5 bases and J by 5 bases; unmatched bases: 5.

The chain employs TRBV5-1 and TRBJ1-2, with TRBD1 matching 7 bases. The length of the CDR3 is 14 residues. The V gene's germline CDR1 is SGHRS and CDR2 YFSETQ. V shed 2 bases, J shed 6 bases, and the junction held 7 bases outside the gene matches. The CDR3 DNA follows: TGCGCCAGCAGCTTCCGGACAGGCGGGGATGGCTACACCTTC. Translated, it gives CASSFRTGGDGYTF. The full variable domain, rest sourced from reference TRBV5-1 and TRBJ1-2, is KAGVTQTPRYLIKTRGQQVTLSCSPISGHRSVSWYQQTPGQGLQFLFEYFSETQRNKGNFPGRFSGRQFSNSRSEMNVSTLELGDSALYLCASSFRTGGDGYTFGSGTRLTVV.

The CDR3 is CASSLAGSSYEQYF. CDR3 DNA: TGTGCCAGCAGCTTGGCCGGGAGCTCCTACGAGCAGTACTTC. The rearrangement links TRBV5-6 to TRBJ2-7; TRBD2 might be the D (6 bases). V lost 0 bases, J lost 0 bases, and 7 bases lay in between. The CDR3 runs to 14 residues. CDR1 is SGHDT, CDR2 YYEEEE, per germline. The full variable domain, completed using reference TRBV5-6 and TRBJ2-7, is DAGVTQSPTHLIKTRGQQVTLRCSPKSGHDTVSWYQQALGQGPQFIFQYYEEEERQRGNFPDRFSGHQFPNYSSELNVNALLLGDSALYLCASSLAGSSYEQYFGPGTRLTVT.

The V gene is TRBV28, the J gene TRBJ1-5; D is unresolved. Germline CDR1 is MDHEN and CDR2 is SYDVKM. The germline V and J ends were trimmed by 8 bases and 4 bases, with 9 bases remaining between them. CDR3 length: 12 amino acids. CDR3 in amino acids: CASLSGNQPQHF. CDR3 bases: TGTGCCAGCTTATCAGGAAATCAGCCCCAGCATTTT.

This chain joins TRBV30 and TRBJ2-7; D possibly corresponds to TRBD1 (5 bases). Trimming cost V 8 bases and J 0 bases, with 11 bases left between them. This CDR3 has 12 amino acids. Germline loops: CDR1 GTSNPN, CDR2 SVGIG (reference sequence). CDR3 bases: TGTGCCACGAGCAGGGCCTCCTACGAGCAGTACTTC. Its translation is CATSRASYEQYF.

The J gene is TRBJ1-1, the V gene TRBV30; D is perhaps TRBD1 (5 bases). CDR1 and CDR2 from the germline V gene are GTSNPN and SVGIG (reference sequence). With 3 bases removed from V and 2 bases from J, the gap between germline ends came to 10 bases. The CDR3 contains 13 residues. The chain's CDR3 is CAWRGRTNTEAFF. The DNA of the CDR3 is TGTGCCTGGAGGGGGCGGACAAACACTGAAGCTTTCTTT.

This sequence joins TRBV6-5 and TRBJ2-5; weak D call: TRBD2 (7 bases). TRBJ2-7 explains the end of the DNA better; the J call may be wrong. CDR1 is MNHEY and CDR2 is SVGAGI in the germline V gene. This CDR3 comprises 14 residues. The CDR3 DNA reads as TGTGCCAGCAGTTACTCGCGGGGGCCGTACGAGCAGTACTTC. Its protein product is CASSYSRGPYEQYF.

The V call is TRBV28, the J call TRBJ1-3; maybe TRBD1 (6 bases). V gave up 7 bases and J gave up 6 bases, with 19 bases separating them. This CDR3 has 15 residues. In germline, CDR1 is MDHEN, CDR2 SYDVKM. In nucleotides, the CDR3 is TGTGCCAGCAACCCGGGGTCAGGGGTGGTAAACACCATATATTTT. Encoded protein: CASNPGSGVVNTIYF.

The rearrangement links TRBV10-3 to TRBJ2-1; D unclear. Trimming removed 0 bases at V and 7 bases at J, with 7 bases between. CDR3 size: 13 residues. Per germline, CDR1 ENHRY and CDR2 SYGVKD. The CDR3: CAISESTVNEQFF. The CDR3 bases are TGTGCCATCAGTGAGTCAACAGTTAATGAGCAGTTCTTC.

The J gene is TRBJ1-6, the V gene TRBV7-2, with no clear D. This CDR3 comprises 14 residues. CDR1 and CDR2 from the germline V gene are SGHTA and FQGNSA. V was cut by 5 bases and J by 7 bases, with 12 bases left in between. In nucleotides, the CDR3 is TGTGCCAGCAGCAGGAGGGTAGCCAATTCACCCCTCCACTTT. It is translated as CASSRRVANSPLHF.

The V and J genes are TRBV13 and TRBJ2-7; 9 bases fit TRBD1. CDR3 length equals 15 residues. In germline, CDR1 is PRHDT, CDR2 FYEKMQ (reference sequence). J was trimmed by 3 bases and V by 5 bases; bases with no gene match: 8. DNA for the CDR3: TGTGCCAGCAGCGGCAATAGACAGGGGGTCTACGAGCAGTACTTC. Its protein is CASSGNRQGVYEQYF.

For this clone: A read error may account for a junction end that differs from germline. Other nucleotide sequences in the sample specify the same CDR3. The CDR3 loop is CASSLGARGAAYEQFF. For the CDR3, the DNA is TGCGCCAGCAGCTTGGGCGCACGGGGGGCGGCGTATGAGCAATTCTTC. V usage is TRBV5-1 and J usage is TRBJ2-1; TRBD2 might be the D (7 bases). The germline CDR1 and CDR2 sequences are SGHRS and YFSETQ. The CDR3 contains 16 residues.

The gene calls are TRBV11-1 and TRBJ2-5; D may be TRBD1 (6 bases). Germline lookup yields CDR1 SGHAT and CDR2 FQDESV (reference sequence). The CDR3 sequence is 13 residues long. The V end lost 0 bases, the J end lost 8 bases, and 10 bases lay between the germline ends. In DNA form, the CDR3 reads TGTGCCAGCAGCTTAGCGCAACAGGGAACCCAGTACTTC. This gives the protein CASSLAQQGTQYF.

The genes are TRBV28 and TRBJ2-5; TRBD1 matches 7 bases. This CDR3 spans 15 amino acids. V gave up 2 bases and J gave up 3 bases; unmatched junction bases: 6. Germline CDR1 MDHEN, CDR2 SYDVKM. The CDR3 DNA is TGTGCCAGCAGTTTACCCGGGACAGAGAAAGAGACCCAGTACTTC. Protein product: CASSLPGTEKETQYF.

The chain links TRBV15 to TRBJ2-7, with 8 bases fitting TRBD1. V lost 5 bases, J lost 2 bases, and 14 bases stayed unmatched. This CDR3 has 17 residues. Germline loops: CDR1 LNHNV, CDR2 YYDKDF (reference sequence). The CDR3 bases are TGTGCCACCAGCGGAAACACGCAGGGGGCGAGGGCCTACGAGCAGTACTTC. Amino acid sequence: CATSGNTQGARAYEQYF. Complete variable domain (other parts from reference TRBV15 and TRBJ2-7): DAMVIQNPRYQVTQFGKPVTLSCSQTLNHNVMYWYQQKSSQAPKLLFHYYDKDFNNEADTPDNFQSRRPNTSFCFLDIRSPGLGDTAMYLCATSGNTQGARAYEQYFGPGTRLTVT.

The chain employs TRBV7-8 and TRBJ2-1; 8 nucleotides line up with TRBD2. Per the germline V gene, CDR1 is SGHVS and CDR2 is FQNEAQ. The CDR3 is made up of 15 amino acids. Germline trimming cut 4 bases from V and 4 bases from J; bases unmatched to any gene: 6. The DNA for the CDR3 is TGTGCCAGCAGCTACTTTAGCGGGGATTACAATGAGCAGTTCTTC. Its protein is CASSYFSGDYNEQFF. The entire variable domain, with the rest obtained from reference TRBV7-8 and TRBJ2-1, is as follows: GAGVSQSPRYKVAKRGQDVALRCDPISGHVSLFWYQQALGQGPEFLTYFQNEAQLDKSGLPSDRFFAERPEGSVSTLKIQRTQQEDSAVYLCASSYFSGDYNEQFFGPGTRLTVL.

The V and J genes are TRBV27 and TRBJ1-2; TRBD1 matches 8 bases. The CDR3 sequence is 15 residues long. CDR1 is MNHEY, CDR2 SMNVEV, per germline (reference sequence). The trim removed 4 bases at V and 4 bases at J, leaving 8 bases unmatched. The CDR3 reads CASSSRDRPLYGYTF. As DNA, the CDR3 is TGTGCCAGCAGTTCCCGGGACAGGCCCCTCTATGGCTACACCTTC.